This T cell receptor beta chain was captured by sequencing in a study of T cells in Graves' hyperthyroidism and ophthalmopathy. Study-wide results and limits: Blood also showed most of the thyroid clonotypes that were expanded above 0.001.

Hyperthyroidism in the patients, aged 18 to 65, was newly diagnosed and under 2 months in duration. The authors took PBMCs from 8.5 to 10 ml fresh peripheral blood. Using RNA transcripts as the source, TCR beta CDR3 regions were amplified. First-round RT-PCR targeting the TCR CDR3 was performed with the HTBI primer set. TCRdb passed the multiplex PCR reads through MiXCR, listing each CDR3 protein once. The repertoire has fewer than 500,000 distinct CDR3 sequences, less than 15% of them found once; the top ten carry about 20%. This clonotype was counted between two and nine times. Its antigen is undetermined. Since a much larger clone is just one base distant, this may be a read error. The clonotype comes from a man aged 25-45 years with Graves' hyperthyroidism that later progressed to Graves' ophthalmopathy. Specimen: blood.

Here the CDR3 reads CASSAAMNTEAFF. Here the CDR3 DNA reads TGTGCCAGCAGCGCCGCCATGAACACTGAAGCTTTCTTT. The V call is TRBV9, the J call TRBJ1-1; D is unresolved. V gave up 3 bases and J gave up 0 bases, with 6 bases separating them. Looked up from germline, CDR1 is SGDLS and CDR2 is YYNGEE. This CDR3 region has 13 residues.